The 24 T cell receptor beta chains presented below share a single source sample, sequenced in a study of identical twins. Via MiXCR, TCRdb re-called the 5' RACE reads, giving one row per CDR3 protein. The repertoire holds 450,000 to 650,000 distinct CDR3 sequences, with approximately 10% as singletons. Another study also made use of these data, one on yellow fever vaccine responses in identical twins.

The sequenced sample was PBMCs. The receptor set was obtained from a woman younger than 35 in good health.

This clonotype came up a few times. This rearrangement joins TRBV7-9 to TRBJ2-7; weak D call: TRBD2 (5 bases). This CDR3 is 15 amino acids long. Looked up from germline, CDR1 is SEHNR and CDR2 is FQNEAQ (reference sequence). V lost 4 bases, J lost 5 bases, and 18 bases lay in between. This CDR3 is CASSSLEGHSHEQYF. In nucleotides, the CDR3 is TGTGCCAGCAGCTCCCTTGAGGGTCATTCGCACGAGCAGTACTTC.

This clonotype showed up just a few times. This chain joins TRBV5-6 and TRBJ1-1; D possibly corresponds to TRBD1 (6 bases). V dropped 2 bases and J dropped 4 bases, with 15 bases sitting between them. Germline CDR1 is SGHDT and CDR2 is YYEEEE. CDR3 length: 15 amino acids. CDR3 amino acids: CASSFRQGFSTEAFF. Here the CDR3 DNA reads TGTGCCAGCAGCTTTCGGCAGGGGTTTAGCACTGAAGCTTTCTTT.

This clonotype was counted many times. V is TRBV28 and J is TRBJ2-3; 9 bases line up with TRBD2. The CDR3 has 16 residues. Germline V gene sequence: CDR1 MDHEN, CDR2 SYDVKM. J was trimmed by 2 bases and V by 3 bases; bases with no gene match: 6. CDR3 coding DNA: TGTGCCAGCAGTTTTCTCAGCGGGAGGAACACAGATACGCAGTATTTT. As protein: CASSFLSGRNTDTQYF.

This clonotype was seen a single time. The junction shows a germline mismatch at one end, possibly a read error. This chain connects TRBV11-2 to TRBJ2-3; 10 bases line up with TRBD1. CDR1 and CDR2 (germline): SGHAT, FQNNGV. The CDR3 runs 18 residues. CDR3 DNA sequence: TGTGCCAACAGCTTAGATCTCCGACAGGGGGCGGGCACAGATACGCAGTATTTT. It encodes CANSLDLRQGAGTDTQYF.

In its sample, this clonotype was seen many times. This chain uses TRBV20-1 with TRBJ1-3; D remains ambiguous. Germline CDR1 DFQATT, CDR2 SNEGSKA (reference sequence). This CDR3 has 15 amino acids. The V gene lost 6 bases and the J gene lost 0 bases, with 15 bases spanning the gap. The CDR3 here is CSAPSDHISGNTIYF. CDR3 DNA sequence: TGCAGTGCACCGTCAGACCATATCTCTGGAAACACCATATATTTT.

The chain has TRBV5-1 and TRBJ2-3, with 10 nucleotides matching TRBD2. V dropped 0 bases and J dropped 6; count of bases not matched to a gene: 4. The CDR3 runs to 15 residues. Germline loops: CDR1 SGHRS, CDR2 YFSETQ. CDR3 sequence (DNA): TGCGCCAGCAGCTTGGGTCTAGCGGGAGTCGATACGCAGTATTTT. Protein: CASSLGLAGVDTQYF. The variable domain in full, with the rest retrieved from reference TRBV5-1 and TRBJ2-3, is KAGVTQTPRYLIKTRGQQVTLSCSPISGHRSVSWYQQTPGQGLQFLFEYFSETQRNKGNFPGRFSGRQFSNSRSEMNVSTLELGDSALYLCASSLGLAGVDTQYFGPGTRLTVL.

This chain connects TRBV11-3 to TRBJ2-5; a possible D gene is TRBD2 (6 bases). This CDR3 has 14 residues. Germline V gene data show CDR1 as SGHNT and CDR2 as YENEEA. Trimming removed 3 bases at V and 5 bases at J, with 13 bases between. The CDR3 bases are TGTGCCAGCAGCTTGGGGGGAATTGGGGAGACCCAGTACTTC. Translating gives CASSLGGIGETQYF.

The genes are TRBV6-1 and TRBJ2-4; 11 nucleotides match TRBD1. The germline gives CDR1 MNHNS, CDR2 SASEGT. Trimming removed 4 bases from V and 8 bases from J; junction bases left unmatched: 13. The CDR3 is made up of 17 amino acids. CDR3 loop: CASSAKDRGRIGDIQYF. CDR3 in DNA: TGTGCCAGCAGTGCAAAGGACAGGGGGCGGATCGGAGACATTCAGTACTTC.

The CDR3 region has the DNA TGTGCCAGTAGTACCTTAGCGGAAGGCCCCTACGAGCAGTACTTC. Protein sequence: CASSTLAEGPYEQYF. The genes are TRBV19 and TRBJ2-7, with D possibly matching TRBD2 (6 bases). Germline loops: CDR1 LNHDA, CDR2 SQIVND (reference sequence). V shed 4 bases and J shed 2 bases, with 15 bases lying between them. This CDR3 contains 15 residues.

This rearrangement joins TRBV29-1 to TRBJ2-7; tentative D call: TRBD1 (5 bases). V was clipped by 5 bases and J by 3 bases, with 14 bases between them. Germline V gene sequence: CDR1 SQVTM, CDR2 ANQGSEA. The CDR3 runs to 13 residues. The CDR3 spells CSVTDTQDYEQYF. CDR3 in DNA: TGCAGCGTTACTGACACACAGGACTACGAGCAGTACTTC.

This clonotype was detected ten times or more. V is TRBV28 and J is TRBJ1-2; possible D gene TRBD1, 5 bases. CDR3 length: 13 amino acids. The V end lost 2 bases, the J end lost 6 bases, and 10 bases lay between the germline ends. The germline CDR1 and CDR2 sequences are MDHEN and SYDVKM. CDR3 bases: TGTGCCAGCAGTTTAGTCGGGGGAGATGGCTACACCTTC. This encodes CASSLVGGDGYTF.

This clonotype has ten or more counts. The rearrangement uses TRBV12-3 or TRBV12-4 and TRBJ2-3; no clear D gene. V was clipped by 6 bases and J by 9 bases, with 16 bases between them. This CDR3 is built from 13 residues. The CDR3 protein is CASSPRPFGTQYF. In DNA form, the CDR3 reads TGTGCCAGCAGCCCTCGGCCCTTCGGAACGCAGTATTTT.

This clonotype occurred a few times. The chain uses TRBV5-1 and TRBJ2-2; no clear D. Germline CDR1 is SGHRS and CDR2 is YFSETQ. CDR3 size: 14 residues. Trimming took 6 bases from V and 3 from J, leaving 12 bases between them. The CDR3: CASTVSSDTGELFF. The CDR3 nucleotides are TGCGCCAGCACCGTGTCGAGCGACACCGGGGAGCTGTTTTTT.

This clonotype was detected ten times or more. CDR3 DNA: TGCAGTGCGCACAGGGGAGGGGAAGAGACCCAGTACTTC. Residues: CSAHRGGEETQYF. This chain joins TRBV20-1 and TRBJ2-5; perhaps D is TRBD1 or TRBD2 (7 bases each). This CDR3 is 13 amino acids long. V shed 6 bases and J shed 3 bases, with 14 bases lying between them. Germline values: CDR1 DFQATT, CDR2 SNEGSKA (reference sequence).

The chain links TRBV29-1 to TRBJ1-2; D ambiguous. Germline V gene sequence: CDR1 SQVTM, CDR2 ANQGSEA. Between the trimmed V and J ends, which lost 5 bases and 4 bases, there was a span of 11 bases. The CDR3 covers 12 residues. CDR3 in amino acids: CSVSLEGYGYTF. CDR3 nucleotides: TGCAGCGTTTCCTTGGAGGGCTATGGCTACACCTTC. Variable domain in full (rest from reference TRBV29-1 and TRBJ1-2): SAVISQKPSRDICQRGTSLTIQCQVDSQVTMMFWYRQQPGQSLTLIATANQGSEATYESGFVIDKFPISRPNLTFSTLTVSNMSPEDSSIYLCSVSLEGYGYTFGSGTRLTVV.

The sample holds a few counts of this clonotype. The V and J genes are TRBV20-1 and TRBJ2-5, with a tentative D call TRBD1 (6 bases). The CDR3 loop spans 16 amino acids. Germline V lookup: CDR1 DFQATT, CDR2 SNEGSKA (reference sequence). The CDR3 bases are TGCAGGGGGGCGCGGGCAGGTCCGAACCTTGGGGAGACCCAGTACTTC. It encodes CRGARAGPNLGETQYF.

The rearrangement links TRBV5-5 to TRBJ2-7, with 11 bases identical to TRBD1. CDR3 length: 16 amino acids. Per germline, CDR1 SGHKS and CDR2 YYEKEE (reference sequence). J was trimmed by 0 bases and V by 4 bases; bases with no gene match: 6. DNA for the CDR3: TGTGCCAGCAGCCGGACAGGGGGCGCAAACTCCTACGAGCAGTACTTC. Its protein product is CASSRTGGANSYEQYF.

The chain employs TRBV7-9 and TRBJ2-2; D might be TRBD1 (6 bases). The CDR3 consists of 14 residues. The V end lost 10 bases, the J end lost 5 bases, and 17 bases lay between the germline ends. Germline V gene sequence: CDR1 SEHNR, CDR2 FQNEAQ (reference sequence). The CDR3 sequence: CATSIAQGTGELFF. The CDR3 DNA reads TGTGCCACCTCGATAGCACAGGGAACCGGGGAGCTGTTTTTT. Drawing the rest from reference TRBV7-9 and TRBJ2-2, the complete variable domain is DTGVSQNPRHKITKRGQNVTFRCDPISEHNRLYWYRQTLGQGPEFLTYFQNEAQLEKSRLLSDRFSAERPKGSFSTLEIQRTEQGDSAMYLCATSIAQGTGELFFGEGSRLTVL.

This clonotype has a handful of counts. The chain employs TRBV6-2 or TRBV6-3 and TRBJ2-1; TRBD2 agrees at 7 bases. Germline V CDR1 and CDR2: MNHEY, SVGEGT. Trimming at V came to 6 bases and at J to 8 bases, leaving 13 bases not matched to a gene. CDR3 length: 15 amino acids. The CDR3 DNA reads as TGTGCCAGCAGCCACGGGCGGGAGCGTTTGGATGAGCAGTTCTTC. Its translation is CASSHGRERLDEQFF.

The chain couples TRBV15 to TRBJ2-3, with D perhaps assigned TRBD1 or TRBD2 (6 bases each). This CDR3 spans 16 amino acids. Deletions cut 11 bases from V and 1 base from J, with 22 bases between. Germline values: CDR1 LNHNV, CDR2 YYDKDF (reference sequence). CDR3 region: CASKPARGTRTDTQYF. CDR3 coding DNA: TGTGCCTCGAAGCCCGCCCGGGGGACACGCACAGATACGCAGTATTTT.

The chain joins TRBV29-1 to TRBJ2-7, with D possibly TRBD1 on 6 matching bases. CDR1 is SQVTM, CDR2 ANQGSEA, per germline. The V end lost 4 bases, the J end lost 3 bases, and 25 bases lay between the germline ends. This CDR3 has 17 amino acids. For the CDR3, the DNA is TGCAGCGTTGTAGGATTTAAGGGGCGGACAGATGTCTACGAGCAGTACTTC. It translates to CSVVGFKGRTDVYEQYF.

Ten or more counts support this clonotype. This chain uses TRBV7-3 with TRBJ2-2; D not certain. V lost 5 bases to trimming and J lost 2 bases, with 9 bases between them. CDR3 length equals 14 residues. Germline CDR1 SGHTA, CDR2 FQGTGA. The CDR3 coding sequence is TGTGCCAGCAGCGCGATTGGAAACACCGGGGAGCTGTTTTTT. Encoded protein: CASSAIGNTGELFF.

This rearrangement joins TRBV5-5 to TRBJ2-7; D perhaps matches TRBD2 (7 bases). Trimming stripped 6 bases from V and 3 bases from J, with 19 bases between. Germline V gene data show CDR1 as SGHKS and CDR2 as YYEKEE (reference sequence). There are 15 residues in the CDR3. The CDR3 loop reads CASTRGGTSFYEQYF. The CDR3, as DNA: TGTGCCAGCACCCGGGGAGGGACAAGTTTCTACGAGCAGTACTTC.

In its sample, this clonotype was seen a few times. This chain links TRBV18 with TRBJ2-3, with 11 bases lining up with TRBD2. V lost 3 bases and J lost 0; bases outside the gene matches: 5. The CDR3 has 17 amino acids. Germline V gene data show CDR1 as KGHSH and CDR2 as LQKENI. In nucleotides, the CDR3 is TGTGCCAGCTCACCTCTAGCGGGAGGTATTAGCACAGATACGCAGTATTTT. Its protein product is CASSPLAGGISTDTQYF.